A single TCR beta chain is shown here with its context. The germline gives CDR1 SGHNT, CDR2 YENEEA. The V end was cut by 2 bases, the J end by 1 base, with 9 bases between. This CDR3 spans 14 amino acids. These data originate in a study of blood T cell repertoires in COVID-19. The overall study: Whether acute or convalescent, the COVID-19 samples came from the United States, Italy and Spain. Sources were T cells, B-cell-depleted T cells, or PBMCs; the material itself was cDNA or gDNA.

Per the study methods: Using reference gene primer amplification, nucleated cell counts were estimated. Clones were sequenced by immunoSEQ multiplex PCR, and TCRdb holds only the in-frame ones, with some missing. V and J calls plus clone size are reproduced from that table; the DNA served to infer D and trimming. The sample carries tens of thousands of clones, 75% to 85% recorded once. The rearrangement links TRBV11-3 to TRBJ2-7; D is perhaps TRBD1 (6 bases). The receptor comes from a man of 80 years or more with COVID-19, enrolled during active disease. The sequenced material came from peripheral blood. CDR3 protein: CASSLRGKSYEQYF. CDR3 in DNA: TGTGCCAGCAGCTTAAGGGGGAAGTCCTACGAGCAGTACTTC.